This TCR beta chain was sequenced in a study of immune cell composition in non-small cell lung cancer. General observations from the study: Overall clonality, unlike maximal tumour-associated clone frequency, did not predict TIL reactivity. Tumour TCR-beta clonality showed no significant link to smoking pack-years. Lung adenocarcinomas had lower top 10 clone scores and clonality than squamous tumours.

Assay: immunoSEQ multiplex PCR; the TCRdb copy retains only in-frame clones and omits some. The sample carries around 4,600 clones, about 80% recorded once. For this clone: Antigen: not known.

The CDR3 runs 15 residues. CDR1 is SGHVS and CDR2 is FNYEAQ in the germline V gene. Losses at the gene ends were 4 bases for V and 5 bases for J; bases not matched to a gene: 9. The sample was lung tumor tissue. This chain links TRBV7-6 with TRBJ2-3, with 7 bases aligning to TRBD1. This receptor was taken from a human donor with non-small cell lung cancer. The CDR3 protein is CASSSLGQVQDTQYF. The CDR3 region has the DNA TGTGCCAGCAGCTCCCTCGGACAGGTTCAAGATACGCAGTATTTT.